The entry that follows covers one T cell receptor beta chain sequence. Libraries were prepared by immunoSEQ multiplex PCR; TCRdb keeps only in-frame clonotypes and omits some of them. The repertoire consists of more than 10,000 clones, with roughly 60% occurring once and the leading ten covering less than 15%. The sample originates from a study of neoadjuvant anti-PD-1 for oral cavity cancer. Germline assignment: CDR1 SGHNT and CDR2 YYREEE (reference sequence). V was pared by 0 bases and J by 3 bases, with 13 bases between. This CDR3 has 15 amino acids. This rearrangement joins TRBV5-4 to TRBJ2-7, with D perhaps given as TRBD1 or TRBD2 (5 bases each). This receptor was taken from a person aged 35 to 85 with oral cavity squamous cell carcinoma. The input for sequencing was tumor tissue, taken before nivolumab (anti-PD-1) treatment. In DNA form, the CDR3 reads TGTGCCAGCAGCTTGGGGGGGAGTACAGGCTACGAGCAGTACTTC. It yields the protein CASSLGGSTGYEQYF. Variable domain in full (rest from reference TRBV5-4 and TRBJ2-7): ETGVTQSPTHLIKTRGQQVTLRCSSQSGHNTVSWYQQALGQGPQFIFQYYREEENGRGNFPPRFSGLQFPNYSSELNVNALELDDSALYLCASSLGGSTGYEQYFGPGTRLTVT.